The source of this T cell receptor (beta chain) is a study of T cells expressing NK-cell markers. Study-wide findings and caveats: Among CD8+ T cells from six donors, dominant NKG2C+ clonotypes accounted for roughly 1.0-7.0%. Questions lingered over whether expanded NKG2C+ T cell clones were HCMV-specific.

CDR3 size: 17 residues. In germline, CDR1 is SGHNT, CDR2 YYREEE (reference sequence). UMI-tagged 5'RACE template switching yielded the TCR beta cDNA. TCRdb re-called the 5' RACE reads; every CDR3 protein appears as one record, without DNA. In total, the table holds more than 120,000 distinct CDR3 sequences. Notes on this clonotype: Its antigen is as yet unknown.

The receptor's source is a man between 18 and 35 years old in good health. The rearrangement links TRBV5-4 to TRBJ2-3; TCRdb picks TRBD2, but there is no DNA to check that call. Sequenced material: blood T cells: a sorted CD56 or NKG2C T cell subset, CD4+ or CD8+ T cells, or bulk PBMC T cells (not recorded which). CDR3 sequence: CASSLYFAGVLTYTQYF.